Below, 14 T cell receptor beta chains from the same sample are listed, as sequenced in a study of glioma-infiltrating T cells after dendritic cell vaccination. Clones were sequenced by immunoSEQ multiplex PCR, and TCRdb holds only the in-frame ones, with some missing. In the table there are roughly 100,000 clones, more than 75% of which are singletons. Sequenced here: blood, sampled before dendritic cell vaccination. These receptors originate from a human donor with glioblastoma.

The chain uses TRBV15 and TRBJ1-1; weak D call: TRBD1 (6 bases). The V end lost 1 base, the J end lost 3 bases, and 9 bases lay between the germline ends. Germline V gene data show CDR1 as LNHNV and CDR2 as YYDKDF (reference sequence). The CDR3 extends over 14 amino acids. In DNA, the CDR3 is TGTGCCACCAGCAGAGTGGCAGGGGACACTGAAGCTTTCTTT. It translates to CATSRVAGDTEAFF.

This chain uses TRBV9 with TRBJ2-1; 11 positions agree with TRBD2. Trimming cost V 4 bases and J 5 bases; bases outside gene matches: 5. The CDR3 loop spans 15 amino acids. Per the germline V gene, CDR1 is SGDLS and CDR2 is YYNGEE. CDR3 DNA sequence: TGTGCCAGCAGCTCACGACTAGCGGGGCACAATGAGCAGTTCTTC. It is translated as CASSSRLAGHNEQFF.

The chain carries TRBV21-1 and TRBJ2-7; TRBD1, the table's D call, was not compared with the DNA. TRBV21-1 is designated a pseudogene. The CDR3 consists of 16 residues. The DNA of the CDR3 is TGTGCCAGCAGCAAAGACGGGACAGGGGGCGTCTACGAGCAGTACTTC. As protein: CASSKDGTGGVYEQYF.

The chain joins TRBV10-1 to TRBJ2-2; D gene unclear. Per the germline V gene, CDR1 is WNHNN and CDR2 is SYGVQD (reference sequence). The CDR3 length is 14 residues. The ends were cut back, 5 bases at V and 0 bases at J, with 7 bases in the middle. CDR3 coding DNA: TGCGCCAGCAGTCGAGGTGCGAACACCGGGGAGCTGTTTTTT. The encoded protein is CASSRGANTGELFF.

CDR3 in amino acids: CASSGPGQGNYGYTF. DNA of the CDR3: TGTGCCAGCAGTGGCCCCGGACAGGGGAACTATGGCTACACCTTC. The V call is TRBV27, the J call TRBJ1-2; 9 bases are shared with TRBD1. J gave up 2 bases and V 5 bases, and 6 bases lay outside the gene matches. This CDR3 comprises 15 residues. CDR1 is MNHEY, CDR2 SMNVEV, per germline (reference sequence).

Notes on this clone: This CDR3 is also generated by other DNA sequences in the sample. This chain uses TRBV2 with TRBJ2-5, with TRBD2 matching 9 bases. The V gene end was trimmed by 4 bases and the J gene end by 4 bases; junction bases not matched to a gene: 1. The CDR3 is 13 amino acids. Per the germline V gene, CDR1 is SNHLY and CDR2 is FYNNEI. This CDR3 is CASSGGGGETQYF. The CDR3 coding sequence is TGTGCCAGCAGTGGCGGGGGGGGAGAGACCCAGTACTTC. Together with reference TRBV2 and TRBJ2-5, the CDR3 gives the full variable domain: EPEVTQTPSHQVTQMGQEVILRCVPISNHLYFYWYRQILGQKVEFLVSFYNNEISEKSEIFDDQFSVERPDGSNFTLKIRSTKLEDSAMYFCASSGGGGETQYFGPGTRLLVL.

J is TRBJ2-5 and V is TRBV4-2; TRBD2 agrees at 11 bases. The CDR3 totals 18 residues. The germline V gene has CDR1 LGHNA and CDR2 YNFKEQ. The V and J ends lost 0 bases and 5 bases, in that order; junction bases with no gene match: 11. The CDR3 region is CASSQDQSSGGRGETQYF. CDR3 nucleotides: TGTGCCAGCAGCCAAGATCAGTCTAGCGGGGGGCGGGGGGAGACCCAGTACTTC.

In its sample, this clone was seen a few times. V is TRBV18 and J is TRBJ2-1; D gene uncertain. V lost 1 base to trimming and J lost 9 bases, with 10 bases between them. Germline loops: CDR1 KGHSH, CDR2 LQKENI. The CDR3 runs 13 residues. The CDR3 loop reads CASSPLPPSEQFF. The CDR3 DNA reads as TGTGCCAGCTCACCACTCCCCCCCTCTGAGCAGTTCTTC.

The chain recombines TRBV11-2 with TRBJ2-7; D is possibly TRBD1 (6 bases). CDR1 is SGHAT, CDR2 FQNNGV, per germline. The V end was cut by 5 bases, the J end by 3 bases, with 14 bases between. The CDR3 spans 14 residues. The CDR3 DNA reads TGTGCCAGCAGCCGCAGGGGCACAGGCTACGAGCAGTACTTC. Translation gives CASSRRGTGYEQYF.

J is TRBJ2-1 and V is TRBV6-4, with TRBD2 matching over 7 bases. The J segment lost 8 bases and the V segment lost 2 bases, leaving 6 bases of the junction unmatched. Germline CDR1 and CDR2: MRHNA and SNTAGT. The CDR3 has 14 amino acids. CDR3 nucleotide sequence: TGTGCCAGCAGTGACGTTGGCGGGAGTTATGAGCAGTTCTTC. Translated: CASSDVGGSYEQFF.

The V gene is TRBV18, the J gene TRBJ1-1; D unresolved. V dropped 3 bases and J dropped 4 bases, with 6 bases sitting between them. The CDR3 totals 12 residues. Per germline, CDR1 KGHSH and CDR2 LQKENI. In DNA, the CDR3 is TGTGCCAGCTCACCTTCGGGCACTGAAGCTTTCTTT. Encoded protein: CASSPSGTEAFF.

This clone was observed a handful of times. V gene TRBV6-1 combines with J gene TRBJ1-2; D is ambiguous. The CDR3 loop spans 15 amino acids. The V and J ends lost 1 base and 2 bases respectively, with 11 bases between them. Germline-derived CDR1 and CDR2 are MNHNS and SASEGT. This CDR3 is CASSEGFAENYGYTF. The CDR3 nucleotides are TGTGCCAGCAGTGAAGGTTTTGCCGAGAACTATGGCTACACCTTC.

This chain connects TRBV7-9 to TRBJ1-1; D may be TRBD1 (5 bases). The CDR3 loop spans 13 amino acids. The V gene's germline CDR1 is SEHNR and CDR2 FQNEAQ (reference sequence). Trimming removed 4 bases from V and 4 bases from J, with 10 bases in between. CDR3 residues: CASSSWGSTEAFF. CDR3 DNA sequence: TGTGCCAGCAGCTCATGGGGCAGCACTGAAGCTTTCTTT.

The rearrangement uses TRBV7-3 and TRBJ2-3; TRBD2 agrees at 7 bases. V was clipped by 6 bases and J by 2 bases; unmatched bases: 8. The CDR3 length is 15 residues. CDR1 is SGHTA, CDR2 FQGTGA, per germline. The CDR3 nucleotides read TGTGCCAGCAGTGAGAGAGCGGGATCCACAGATACGCAGTATTTT. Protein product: CASSERAGSTDTQYF.